This paragraph covers one TCR beta chain sequence. Its target is unknown. This entry belongs to a study of brain T cells in children with intractable seizures. Study-level findings and limits: Pre-surgery blood may have been undersampled, hiding some clones.

As for time point: blood from clinic visit 5 months post-surgery; TSC patient then seizure free. Only cases whose brain tissue showed the highest T cell transcript signatures were sequenced. Patients received at least one anti-epileptic drug before surgery. Between the trimmed V and J ends, which lost 11 bases and 7 bases, there was a span of 15 bases. The length of the CDR3 is 12 residues. The germline V gene encodes CDR1 ENHRY and CDR2 SYGVKD. Sequencing was performed with immunoSEQ multiplex PCR; in TCRdb, only in-frame clones are kept and a portion is missing. This table holds approximately 330,000 clones, more than 85% found once.

V gene TRBV10-3 combines with J gene TRBJ2-1, with a tentative D call TRBD2 (5 bases). The TCR originated in a boy in the first two years of life with tuberous sclerosis and intractable seizures. The sample consisted of peripheral blood, taken less than 6 months after surgery. CDR3 loop: CASGLSGNEQFF. The DNA for the CDR3 is TGTGCCTCCGGACTGTCTGGGAATGAGCAGTTCTTC.